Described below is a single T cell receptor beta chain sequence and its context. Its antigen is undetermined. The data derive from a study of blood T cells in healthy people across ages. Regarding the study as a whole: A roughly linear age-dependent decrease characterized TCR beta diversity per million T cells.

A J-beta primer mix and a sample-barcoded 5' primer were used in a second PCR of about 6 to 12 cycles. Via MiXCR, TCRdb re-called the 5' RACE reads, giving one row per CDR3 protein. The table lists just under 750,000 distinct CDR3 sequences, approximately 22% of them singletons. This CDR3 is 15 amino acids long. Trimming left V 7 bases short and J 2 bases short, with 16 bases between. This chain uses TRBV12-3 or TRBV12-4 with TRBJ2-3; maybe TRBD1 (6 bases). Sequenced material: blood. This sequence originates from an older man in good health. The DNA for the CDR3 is TGTGCCAGCACCCGAGACAGGTTTGTCACAGATACGCAGTATTTT. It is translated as CASTRDRFVTDTQYF.